These 16 T cell receptor beta chains were sequenced from one sample in a study of cytomegalovirus exposure and HLA in healthy donors. The PCR employed 60 Vbeta primers together with 13 Jbeta primers. Assay: immunoSEQ multiplex PCR; the TCRdb copy retains only in-frame clones and omits some. The sample consists of roughly 100,000 clones, approximately 11% of them appearing once. The sequencing sample was made of PBMCs. The receptors derive from a man aged 35-49 years in good health and CMV-seropositive.

Only a few counts were recorded for this clone. The J gene is TRBJ2-7, the V gene TRBV11-2; TRBD2 agrees at 11 bases. Germline loops: CDR1 SGHAT, CDR2 FQNNGV. V dropped 1 base and J dropped 2; count of bases not matched to a gene: 1. The CDR3 contains 15 residues. The CDR3 region is CASSLGLAGTYEQYF. The CDR3 DNA is TGTGCCAGCAGCTTAGGACTAGCGGGGACCTACGAGCAGTACTTC.

The rearrangement uses TRBV12-5 and TRBJ2-7, with 10 nucleotides matching TRBD1. Trimming cost V 9 bases and J 3 bases; bases outside gene matches: 8. The CDR3 totals 14 residues. From germline, CDR1 is LGHNT and CDR2 FRNRAP. Here the CDR3 DNA reads TGTGCTAGCGCACCCGGGACAGGGGTCTACGAGCAGTACTTC. Its translation is CASAPGTGVYEQYF. Based on the CDR3 plus reference TRBV12-5 and TRBJ2-7, the full variable domain is DARVTQTPRHKVTEMGQEVTMRCQPILGHNTVFWYRQTMMQGLELLAYFRNRAPLDDSGMPKDRFSAEMPDATLATLKIQPSEPRDSAVYFCASAPGTGVYEQYFGPGTRLTVT.

This clone was seen more than once but under ten times. The gene calls are TRBV20-1 and TRBJ2-1; no reliable D call. V was trimmed by 2 bases and J by 8 bases, leaving 7 bases between them. Germline V lookup: CDR1 DFQATT, CDR2 SNEGSKA (reference sequence). This CDR3 spans 11 amino acids. CDR3 protein: CSARRVDEQFF. CDR3 nucleotide sequence: TGCAGTGCTAGACGAGTCGATGAGCAGTTCTTC.

The chain employs TRBV29-1 and TRBJ1-2; 10 nucleotides align to TRBD1. Trimming cost V 5 bases and J 2 bases; bases outside gene matches: 2. Germline V lookup: CDR1 SQVTM, CDR2 ANQGSEA. CDR3 length: 13 amino acids. The CDR3 reads CSVRTGGNYGYTF. The CDR3 region has the DNA TGCAGCGTTCGGACAGGGGGGAACTATGGCTACACCTTC.

This clone has more than one count but fewer than ten. V usage is TRBV7-9 and J usage is TRBJ2-7; no firm D call. The germline V gene encodes CDR1 SEHNR and CDR2 FQNEAQ (reference sequence). The CDR3 totals 11 residues. V lost 4 bases to trimming and J lost 5 bases, with 6 bases between them. CDR3 residues: CASSSGNEQYF. The CDR3 bases are TGTGCCAGCAGCTCAGGAAACGAGCAGTACTTC.

This chain connects TRBV27 to TRBJ2-3; 7 nucleotides align to TRBD2. The V gene's germline CDR1 is MNHEY and CDR2 SMNVEV (reference sequence). This CDR3 spans 15 amino acids. J was trimmed by 4 bases and V by 6 bases; bases with no gene match: 10. The CDR3 DNA reads as TGTGCCAGCAGGTTAAGCGGGATTAGCGCAGATACGCAGTATTTT. Its protein is CASRLSGISADTQYF.

This clone has just a few counts. This sequence joins TRBV2 and TRBJ2-1; D not certain. Deletions cut 8 bases from V and 0 bases from J, with 11 bases between. CDR3 length: 14 amino acids. Looked up from germline, CDR1 is SNHLY and CDR2 is FYNNEI. DNA for the CDR3: TGTGCCAGCTCAGGTCACCGCTCCTACAATGAGCAGTTCTTC. It specifies CASSGHRSYNEQFF. The complete variable domain, with remaining parts taken from reference TRBV2 and TRBJ2-1, reads EPEVTQTPSHQVTQMGQEVILRCVPISNHLYFYWYRQILGQKVEFLVSFYNNEISEKSEIFDDQFSVERPDGSNFTLKIRSTKLEDSAMYFCASSGHRSYNEQFFGPGTRLTVL.

CDR3 loop: CASSVRDAGYNEQFF. CDR3 DNA sequence: TGTGCCAGCAGCGTAAGGGATGCGGGCTACAATGAGCAGTTCTTC. The chain links TRBV9 to TRBJ2-1; TRBD2 might be the D (5 bases). The germline V and J ends were trimmed by 1 base and 3 bases, with 11 bases remaining between them. The CDR3 loop spans 15 amino acids. Germline-derived CDR1 and CDR2 are SGDLS and YYNGEE.

This clone was seen a handful of times. The chain employs TRBV5-4 and TRBJ2-7; the D gene is possibly TRBD2 (6 bases). The germline V and J ends were trimmed by 5 bases and 2 bases, with 11 bases remaining between them. Germline assignment: CDR1 SGHNT and CDR2 YYREEE (reference sequence). This CDR3 has 13 amino acids. The CDR3 protein is CASSLSGAYEQYF. CDR3 DNA: TGTGCCAGCAGTCTATCGGGAGCCTACGAGCAGTACTTC.

This clone came up a few times. The genes are TRBV10-2 and TRBJ2-2; tentative D call: TRBD1 (6 bases). V was pared by 7 bases and J by 2 bases, with 11 bases between. Per the germline V gene, CDR1 is WSHSY and CDR2 is SAAADI. CDR3 size: 14 residues. The CDR3 coding sequence is TGCGCCAGCATGGGGGCAGTCAACACCGGGGAGCTGTTTTTT. This sequence encodes CASMGAVNTGELFF.

This clone has a handful of counts. The rearrangement joins TRBV27 to TRBJ1-1; D is undetermined. CDR1 is MNHEY, CDR2 SMNVEV, per germline (reference sequence). Trimming shortened V by 2 bases and J by 2 bases, and 12 bases separated the two germline ends. This CDR3 comprises 15 residues. CDR3 protein: CASSLSLGGNTEAFF. CDR3 bases: TGTGCCAGCAGTTTAAGCCTTGGAGGCAACACTGAAGCTTTCTTT.

This clone was found a few times. This chain joins TRBV4-1 and TRBJ2-7, with 10 positions matching TRBD2. Germline values: CDR1 MGHRA, CDR2 YSYEKL. The trim removed 0 bases at V and 5 bases at J, leaving 16 bases unmatched. The CDR3 extends over 19 amino acids. The CDR3 loop is CASSQDTRLGAGGRDEQYF. The DNA of the CDR3 is TGCGCCAGCAGCCAAGATACCCGCCTAGGAGCGGGAGGGCGGGACGAGCAGTACTTC.

This clone has more than one count but fewer than ten. The chain couples TRBV2 to TRBJ1-1; D is uncertain. With 5 bases removed from V and 7 bases from J, the gap between germline ends came to 14 bases. This CDR3 has 13 residues. Germline V gives CDR1 SNHLY, CDR2 FYNNEI. The CDR3 loop is CASSLSLFGEAFF. The CDR3 nucleotides are TGTGCCAGCAGTTTGAGCCTCTTTGGTGAAGCTTTCTTT.

This clone has only a few counts. The chain employs TRBV19 and TRBJ2-5, with D possibly TRBD1 on 6 matching bases. V lost 6 bases, J lost 4 bases, and 12 bases lay in between. The V gene's germline CDR1 is LNHDA and CDR2 SQIVND (reference sequence). This CDR3 spans 13 amino acids. This CDR3 reads CASSDTGPETQYF. DNA for the CDR3: TGTGCCAGTAGCGACACAGGGCCAGAGACCCAGTACTTC. The full variable domain, completed using reference TRBV19 and TRBJ2-5, is DGGITQSPKYLFRKEGQNVTLSCEQNLNHDAMYWYRQDPGQGLRLIYYSQIVNDFQKGDIAEGYSVSREKKESFPLTVTSAQKNPTAFYLCASSDTGPETQYFGPGTRLLVL.

The V gene is TRBV19, the J gene TRBJ2-2, with TRBD2 matching 7 bases. The CDR3 length is 15 residues. With V trimmed by 6 bases and J by 5 bases, 9 bases remained unmatched. CDR1 is LNHDA, CDR2 SQIVND, per germline (reference sequence). In nucleotides, the CDR3 is TGTGCCAGTAGATTCACTAGCGTGGTGACCGGGGAGCTGTTTTTT. Protein product: CASRFTSVVTGELFF. Supplemented by reference TRBV19 and TRBJ2-2, the full variable domain reads DGGITQSPKYLFRKEGQNVTLSCEQNLNHDAMYWYRQDPGQGLRLIYYSQIVNDFQKGDIAEGYSVSREKKESFPLTVTSAQKNPTAFYLCASRFTSVVTGELFFGEGSRLTVL.

The chain couples TRBV6-1 to TRBJ2-1, with D maybe TRBD2 (5 bases). Per germline, CDR1 MNHNS and CDR2 SASEGT. The V gene lost 5 bases and the J gene lost 10 bases, with 9 bases spanning the gap. This CDR3 region has 11 residues. DNA for the CDR3: TGTGCCAGCAGTATCGGAGGAGAGCAGTTCTTC. It specifies CASSIGGEQFF.